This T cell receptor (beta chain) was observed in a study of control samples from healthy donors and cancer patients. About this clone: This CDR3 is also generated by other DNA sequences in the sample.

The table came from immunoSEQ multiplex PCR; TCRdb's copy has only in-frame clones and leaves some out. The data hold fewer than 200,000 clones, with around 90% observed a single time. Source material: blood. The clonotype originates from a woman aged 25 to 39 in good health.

The CDR3 bases are TGTGCCACCAGCAGAGTCGGGGAAGAGACCCAGTACTTC. Translating it yields CATSRVGEETQYF. This sequence joins TRBV15 and TRBJ2-5; D may be TRBD2 (5 bases). Germline V gives CDR1 LNHNV, CDR2 YYDKDF (reference sequence). The V end lost 1 base, the J end lost 3 bases, and 6 bases lay between the germline ends. This CDR3 region has 13 residues. The full variable domain, rest sourced from reference TRBV15 and TRBJ2-5, is DAMVIQNPRYQVTQFGKPVTLSCSQTLNHNVMYWYQQKSSQAPKLLFHYYDKDFNNEADTPDNFQSRRPNTSFCFLDIRSPGLGDTAMYLCATSRVGEETQYFGPGTRLLVL.